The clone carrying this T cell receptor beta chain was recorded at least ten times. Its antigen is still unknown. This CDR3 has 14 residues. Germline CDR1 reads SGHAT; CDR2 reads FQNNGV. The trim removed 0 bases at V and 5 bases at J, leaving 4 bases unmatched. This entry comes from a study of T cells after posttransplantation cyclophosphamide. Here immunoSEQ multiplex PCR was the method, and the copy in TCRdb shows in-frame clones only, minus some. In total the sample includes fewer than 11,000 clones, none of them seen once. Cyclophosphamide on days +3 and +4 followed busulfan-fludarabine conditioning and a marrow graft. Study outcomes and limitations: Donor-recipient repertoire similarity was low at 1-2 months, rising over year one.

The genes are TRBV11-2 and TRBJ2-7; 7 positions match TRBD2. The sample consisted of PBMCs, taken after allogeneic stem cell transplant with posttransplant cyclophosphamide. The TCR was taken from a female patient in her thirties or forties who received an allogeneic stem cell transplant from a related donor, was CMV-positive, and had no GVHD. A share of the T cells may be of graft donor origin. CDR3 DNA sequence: TGTGCCAGCAGCTTAGATCGACTAGCCCACGAGCAGTACTTC. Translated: CASSLDRLAHEQYF.